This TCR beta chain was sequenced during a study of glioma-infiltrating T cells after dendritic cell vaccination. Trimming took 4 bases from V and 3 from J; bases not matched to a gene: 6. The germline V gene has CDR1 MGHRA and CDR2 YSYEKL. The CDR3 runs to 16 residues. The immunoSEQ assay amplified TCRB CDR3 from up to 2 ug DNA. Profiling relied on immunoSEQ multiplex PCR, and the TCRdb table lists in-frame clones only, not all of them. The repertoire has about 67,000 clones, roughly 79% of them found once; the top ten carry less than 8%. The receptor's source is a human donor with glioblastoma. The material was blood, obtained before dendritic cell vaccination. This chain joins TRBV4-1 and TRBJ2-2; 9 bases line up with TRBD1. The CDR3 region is CASSLTGTGHTGELFF. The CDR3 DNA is TGCGCCAGCAGCCTAACCGGGACAGGGCACACCGGGGAGCTGTTTTTT.